The 30 T cell receptor beta chains below were found in one sample sequenced in a study of tumor and adjacent non-tumor tissue in lung cancer. The template was RNA from unsorted bulk tissue. A modified ARM-PCR protocol with three rounds of nested PCR amplified TCRbeta. TCRdb called the multiplex PCR reads again in MiXCR, with one record for every CDR3 protein. The table records fewer than 120,000 distinct CDR3 sequences, 84% of them present only once. The sequencing input was lung tumor tissue. All receptors come from a man aged 65-85 years with non-small cell lung cancer.

Comments on this clonotype: Since no conserved phenylalanine or tryptophan closes the CDR3, a read error is the likely cause. The J gene is TRBJ2-2, the V gene TRBV29-1, with 13 bases identical to TRBD2. The CDR3 is made up of 19 amino acids. The V and J ends lost 7 bases and 4 bases, in that order; junction bases with no gene match: 18. CDR1 and CDR2 from the germline V gene are SQVTM and ANQGSEA. CDR3 bases: TGCAGCGCTGAGGGATTACTAGCGGGAGGGCCCGTAAGCACCGGGGAGCTGTTTGTT. Its translation is CSAEGLLAGGPVSTGELFV.

In the case of this clonotype: Its ends do not fully match the called genes, so a read error is possible. The chain recombines TRBV12-3 or TRBV12-4 with TRBJ1-3; 8 nucleotides align to TRBD1. This CDR3 is 18 amino acids long. The CDR3 loop reads CASSRPRTGIGSGNTIYF. CDR3 nucleotide sequence: TGTGCCAGCAGTCGTCCCCGGACAGGGATTGGCTCTGGAAACACTATATATTTT.

Concerning this clonotype itself: Its ends do not fully match the called genes, so a read error is possible. The J gene is TRBJ2-3, the V gene TRBV29-1, with a tentative D call TRBD2 (5 bases). CDR1 and CDR2 from the germline V gene are SQVTM and ANQGSEA. The CDR3 extends over 14 amino acids. CDR3 bases: TGTAGCGCTGAGGATATTGGGAGCACAGATACGCAGTATTTT. Translated, it gives CSAEDIGSTDTQYF.

This clonotype was seen only once. The junction shows a germline mismatch at one end, possibly a read error. The chain's CDR3 is CVSSLIRDTGEPFF. For the CDR3, the DNA is TGTGTCAGCAGCCTGATTAGGGACACCGGGGAGCCGTTTTTT. The chain carries TRBV5-4 and TRBJ2-2; possibly TRBD1 for D (6 bases). The CDR3 length is 14 residues. Germline CDR1 is SGHNT and CDR2 is YYREEE (reference sequence).

Note on this clonotype: Without the conserved terminal phenylalanine or tryptophan, this CDR3 likely stems from a read error. This chain joins TRBV4-1 and TRBJ1-1; D not resolved. The CDR3 has 13 amino acids. Germline CDR1 MGHRA, CDR2 YSYEKL. The CDR3 sequence is CASSTQSGTEAFV. The CDR3 nucleotides are TGCGCTAGCAGTACCCAGAGTGGCACTGAAGCTTTCGTT.

Concerning this clonotype itself: A read error may produce the germline difference seen at one junction end. This chain links TRBV12-3 or TRBV12-4 with TRBJ1-1, with D maybe TRBD1 (6 bases). This CDR3 has 12 residues. CDR3 nucleotide sequence: TGTGCCAGTAAGGGAGGGGACACTGAGGCTGTCTTT. It yields the protein CASKGGDTEAVF.

Note on this clonotype: A read error may account for a junction end that differs from germline. This rearrangement joins TRBV4-2 to TRBJ2-7; unclear D gene. Germline CDR1 is LGHNA and CDR2 is YNFKEQ. This CDR3 region has 14 residues. Here the CDR3 DNA reads TGTGCCAGCAGCCAAGGCCAGAGTCTCTACGGGCAGTACTTC. Its protein product is CASSQGQSLYGQYF.

On this clonotype: An end of the junction does not agree with germline; a read error may underlie this. The V gene is TRBV11-2, the J gene TRBJ2-5; possible D gene TRBD1, 5 bases. In germline, CDR1 is SGHAT, CDR2 FQNNGV. The CDR3 contains 15 residues. The CDR3 DNA follows: TGTGCCAGCAGCTTAGATAGTGCCAGGGTAGAGACCAAGTACTTC. Translated, it gives CASSLDSARVETKYF. Using reference TRBV11-2 and TRBJ2-5 for the parts outside the CDR3, the full variable domain is EAGVAQSPRYKIIEKRQSVAFWCNPISGHATLYWYQQILGQGPKLLIQFQNNGVVDDSQLPKDRFSAERLKGVDSTLKIQPAKLEDSAVYLCASSLDSARVETKYFGPGTRLLVL.

This clonotype showed up just once. An end of the junction does not agree with germline; a read error may underlie this. The gene calls are TRBV5-5 and TRBJ2-5, with unresolved D. The CDR3 consists of 13 residues. Per the germline V gene, CDR1 is SGHKS and CDR2 is YYEKEE (reference sequence). The CDR3 region is CANSLVSLETQYF. The CDR3 DNA sequence: TGTGCCAACAGCTTGGTCAGTCTGGAGACCCAATACTTC. Filled out from reference TRBV5-5 and TRBJ2-5, the complete variable domain reads DAGVTQSPTHLIKTRGQQVTLRCSPISGHKSVSWYQQVLGQGPQFIFQYYEKEERGRGNFPDRFSARQFPNYSSELNVNALLLGDSALYLCANSLVSLETQYFGPGTRLLVL.

Worth noting for this clonotype: A read error may produce the germline difference seen at one junction end. The chain couples TRBV5-5 to TRBJ2-3; maybe TRBD1 (5 bases). The germline gives CDR1 SGHKS, CDR2 YYEKEE (reference sequence). The CDR3 sequence is 13 residues long. As DNA, the CDR3 is TGTGTCAGCAGCTTGGCAGGGATGGATATGCAGTATTTT. This translates into CVSSLAGMDMQYF.

Concerning this clonotype itself: A much larger clone differs from this one at a single base, so this may be a read error. The rearrangement joins TRBV7-9 to TRBJ1-2; tentative D call: TRBD1 (5 bases). The CDR3 covers 16 residues. Trimming left V 6 bases short and J 3 bases short, with 20 bases between. Germline lookup yields CDR1 SEHNR and CDR2 FQNEAQ (reference sequence). The CDR3 here is CASSPPMVRGDYGYTF. CDR3 bases: TGTGCCAGCAGTCCACCAATGGTGCGGGGCGACTATGGCTACACCTTC.

This clonotype was detected once. A read error may explain this, as a much larger clone is one base away. The chain joins TRBV6-1 to TRBJ2-7; weak D call: TRBD1 (5 bases). CDR1 MNHNS and CDR2 SASEGT come from the germline V gene. This CDR3 contains 13 residues. The CDR3 DNA reads TGTACCAGCTGCTTAGGACAAAGCTACGAGCAGTACTTC. Protein product: CTSCLGQSYEQYF.

About this clonotype itself: This may come from a read error, since a much larger clone is one base off. The chain is built from TRBV30 and TRBJ2-2; no definite D call. The CDR3 runs to 13 residues. The V and J ends lost 7 bases and 5 bases respectively, with 14 bases between them. Germline CDR1 and CDR2: GTSNPN and SVGIG (reference sequence). CDR3 in DNA: TGTGCCTATAATCAGGTGTTAACCGGGGAGCTGTTTTTT. Translating gives CAYNQVLTGELFF.

In the case of this clonotype: The junction differs from germline at one of its ends, possibly a read error. The CDR3 protein is CASRGAEGFSPQQF. The CDR3 nucleotides are TGTGCCAGCAGGGGAGCAGAGGGGTTCTCGCCCCAGCAATTT. V and J are TRBV6-5 and TRBJ1-5; a possible D gene is TRBD1 (5 bases). CDR1 and CDR2 (germline): MNHEY, SVGAGI. The CDR3 extends over 14 amino acids.

About this clonotype itself: Here the CDR3 omits its conserved ending phenylalanine or tryptophan, so a read error is the likely source. The DNA is left out, because the CDR3 cannot be placed on it with certainty; the CDR3 is given as TCRdb lists it. V and J are TRBV10-2 and TRBJ2-5; TRBD1 was called by the table and not checked on the DNA. Germline V lookup: CDR1 WSHSY, CDR2 SAAADI. The CDR3 comprises 16 residues, both ends counted. The CDR3 spells CATQVGATRGGETQNI.

On this clonotype: One end of the junction fails to match germline, which may point to a read error. The DNA of the CDR3 is TGTGCCAGCAGTTGCGGGGAAGAGACCCAATACTTC. Translated, it gives CASSCGEETQYF. The V and J genes are TRBV6-5 and TRBJ2-5; a weak D match, TRBD2 (6 bases). This CDR3 comprises 12 residues. The V gene's germline CDR1 is MNHEY and CDR2 SVGAGI.

On this clonotype: Likely a read error: the CDR3 ends without its conserved phenylalanine or tryptophan. The rearrangement joins TRBV13 to TRBJ2-7; tentative D call: TRBD2 (5 bases). From germline, CDR1 is PRHDT and CDR2 FYEKMQ (reference sequence). The CDR3 covers 13 residues. Trimming took 4 bases from V and 5 from J, leaving 12 bases between them. The CDR3 is CASSSTTRDEQYS. DNA for the CDR3: TGTGCCAGCAGCTCAACAACGAGGGACGAGCAGTACTCC.

This clonotype was detected once. J is TRBJ1-2 and V is TRBV29-1, with a possible D match to TRBD1 (5 bases). The germline V gene has CDR1 SQVTM and CDR2 ANQGSEA. The length of the CDR3 is 17 residues. The chain's CDR3 is CTIEEHVQGHTNYGYTF. The CDR3 region has the DNA TGCACCATTGAAGAGCACGTTCAGGGCCATACTAACTATGGCTACACCTTC. Full variable domain (missing parts from reference TRBV29-1 and TRBJ1-2): SAVISQKPSRDICQRGTSLTIQCQVDSQVTMMFWYRQQPGQSLTLIATANQGSEATYESGFVIDKFPISRPNLTFSTLTVSNMSPEDSSIYLCTIEEHVQGHTNYGYTFGSGTRLTVV.

The chain links TRBV11-2 to TRBJ2-5; D gene ambiguous. The CDR3 covers 15 residues. Germline CDR1 and CDR2: SGHAT and FQNNGV. The V gene lost 0 bases and the J gene lost 4 bases, with 12 bases spanning the gap. The CDR3 protein is CASSLDHRIVETQYF. DNA for the CDR3: TGTGCCAGCAGCTTAGATCACAGAATTGTAGAGACCCAGTACTTC.

There are a few counts of this clonotype. This chain joins TRBV20-1 and TRBJ2-7, with 9 bases lining up with TRBD1. V dropped 1 base and J dropped 5; count of bases not matched to a gene: 12. CDR1 and CDR2 from the germline V gene are DFQATT and SNEGSKA (reference sequence). The CDR3 has 16 amino acids. The CDR3 sequence is CSARGIRDRVKNEQYF. CDR3 sequence (DNA): TGCAGTGCTAGAGGGATTAGGGACAGGGTTAAAAACGAGCAGTACTTC.

V gene TRBV12-3 or TRBV12-4 combines with J gene TRBJ2-5; D is undetermined. The CDR3 consists of 13 residues. Trimming took 6 bases from V and 0 from J, leaving 8 bases between them. The CDR3 region has the DNA TGTGCCAGCAGACCCAGGTACCAAGAGACCCAGTACTTC. This codes for CASRPRYQETQYF.

The V gene is TRBV20-1, the J gene TRBJ2-5; the match to TRBD1 covers 7 bases. The CDR3 length is 14 residues. The germline V gene has CDR1 DFQATT and CDR2 SNEGSKA (reference sequence). The CDR3 DNA reads as TGCAGAGCTCATTCCCCGGGACAGCAAGAGACCCAGTACTTC. Translated, it gives CRAHSPGQQETQYF.

For this clonotype: The junction differs from germline at one of its ends, possibly a read error. V usage is TRBV6-2 or TRBV6-3 and J usage is TRBJ2-6; 9 nucleotides line up with TRBD1. Looked up from germline, CDR1 is MNHEY and CDR2 is SVGEGT. There are 18 residues in the CDR3. This CDR3 is CASKSSGQGTSGANILTF. The CDR3 bases are TGTGCCAGCAAGTCCTCGGGACAGGGTACGTCTGGGGCCAACATCCTGACTTTC.

As for this clonotype: The germline gene is not matched at one end of the junction; a read error may be the cause. This chain connects TRBV6-1 to TRBJ1-2, with TRBD1 matching 7 bases. Germline V gene lookup returns CDR1 MNHNS and CDR2 SASEGT. The CDR3 runs 13 residues. The CDR3 sequence: CVSSEARGFGYTF. CDR3 DNA: TGTGTCAGCAGTGAAGCCAGGGGGTTTGGTTACACCTTC.

A remark on this clonotype: Lacking the conserved final phenylalanine or tryptophan, this CDR3 likely reflects a read error. The rearrangement joins TRBV2 to TRBJ1-1; tentative D call: TRBD1 (6 bases). Germline assignment: CDR1 SNHLY and CDR2 FYNNEI. The CDR3 contains 14 residues. The CDR3 sequence is CASNEVRGRTEAFS. CDR3 DNA: TGTGCCAGCAATGAAGTCAGGGGCAGGACTGAAGCTTTCTCT.

A word on this clonotype: Mismatch with germline at one junction end may stem from a read error. The chain combines TRBV4-1 with TRBJ1-6; D call uncertain. Germline V gene data show CDR1 as MGHRA and CDR2 as YSYEKL. The CDR3 loop spans 17 amino acids. DNA for the CDR3: TGCACCAGCAGCCAGGCCGTCATTAGCTCCTATAATTCACCCCTCCACTTC. Translating gives CTSSQAVISSYNSPLHF.

CDR3 coding DNA: TGCAGCGGGGGAGTGGATGGGACAGGGAGTGGCTACACCTTC. Residues: CSGGVDGTGSGYTF. This rearrangement joins TRBV29-1 to TRBJ1-2; 9 positions match TRBD1. The germline gives CDR1 SQVTM, CDR2 ANQGSEA. V lost 7 bases, J lost 7 bases, and 13 bases stayed unmatched. The CDR3 has 14 residues.

This clonotype was counted ten times or more. V and J are TRBV4-1 and TRBJ2-2, with a tentative D call TRBD1 (5 bases). From germline, CDR1 is MGHRA and CDR2 YSYEKL. This CDR3 has 15 amino acids. V shed 3 bases and J shed 1 base, with 9 bases lying between them. The CDR3 DNA follows: TGCGCCAGCAGCCAGCGACAGAAGAACACCGGGGAGCTGTTTTTT. Translation gives CASSQRQKNTGELFF.

Comment on this clonotype: A much larger clone lies a single base off, so this may be a read error. V usage is TRBV20-1 and J usage is TRBJ1-1; D is unclear. V dropped 3 bases and J dropped 5 bases, with 13 bases sitting between them. This CDR3 is built from 13 residues. Germline V gene lookup returns CDR1 DFQATT and CDR2 SNEGSKA (reference sequence). In DNA form, the CDR3 reads TGCAGTGCTAGGATAGCCGACGGGACTGAAGCTTTCTTT. Protein sequence: CSARIADGTEAFF.

This chain connects TRBV11-3 to TRBJ2-2, with D perhaps TRBD1 (6 bases). Germline values: CDR1 SGHNT, CDR2 YENEEA. V shed 5 bases and J shed 3 bases, with 13 bases lying between them. CDR3 length equals 15 residues. The CDR3 DNA reads TGTGCCAGCAGCCCAAGCGACAGGTACACCGGGGAGCTGTTTTTT. This sequence encodes CASSPSDRYTGELFF.